The following is a T cell receptor (beta chain) sequence with its context. Its target is unknown. This specimen comes from a study of cytomegalovirus exposure and HLA in healthy donors. The CDR3 is made up of 15 amino acids. CDR1 is SGHKS and CDR2 is YYEKEE in the germline V gene (reference sequence). Losses at the gene ends were 1 base for V and 4 bases for J; bases not matched to a gene: 6. PCR was performed using 60 Vbeta and 13 Jbeta primers. Clones were read by immunoSEQ multiplex PCR, and TCRdb kept only the in-frame ones, dropping some. Its listing shows 150,000 or so clones. Study-wide findings and caveats: In terms of immune exposure information, only CMV serostatus was available. TCR beta sequences numbering around 15,000 were associated with HLA alleles at 0.05 false discovery rate in a later analysis. Reports indicate that TCR beta sequences accurately predicted the HLA-A and HLA-B alleles of most subjects.

This clonotype was obtained from a woman in her forties or fifties in good health and CMV-seronegative. V gene TRBV5-5 combines with J gene TRBJ2-7; 9 bases align to TRBD1. Sample: PBMCs. The CDR3 bases are TGTGCCAGCAGCTTGAAAACAGGGGGCTTATACGAGCAGTACTTC. Translation: CASSLKTGGLYEQYF.